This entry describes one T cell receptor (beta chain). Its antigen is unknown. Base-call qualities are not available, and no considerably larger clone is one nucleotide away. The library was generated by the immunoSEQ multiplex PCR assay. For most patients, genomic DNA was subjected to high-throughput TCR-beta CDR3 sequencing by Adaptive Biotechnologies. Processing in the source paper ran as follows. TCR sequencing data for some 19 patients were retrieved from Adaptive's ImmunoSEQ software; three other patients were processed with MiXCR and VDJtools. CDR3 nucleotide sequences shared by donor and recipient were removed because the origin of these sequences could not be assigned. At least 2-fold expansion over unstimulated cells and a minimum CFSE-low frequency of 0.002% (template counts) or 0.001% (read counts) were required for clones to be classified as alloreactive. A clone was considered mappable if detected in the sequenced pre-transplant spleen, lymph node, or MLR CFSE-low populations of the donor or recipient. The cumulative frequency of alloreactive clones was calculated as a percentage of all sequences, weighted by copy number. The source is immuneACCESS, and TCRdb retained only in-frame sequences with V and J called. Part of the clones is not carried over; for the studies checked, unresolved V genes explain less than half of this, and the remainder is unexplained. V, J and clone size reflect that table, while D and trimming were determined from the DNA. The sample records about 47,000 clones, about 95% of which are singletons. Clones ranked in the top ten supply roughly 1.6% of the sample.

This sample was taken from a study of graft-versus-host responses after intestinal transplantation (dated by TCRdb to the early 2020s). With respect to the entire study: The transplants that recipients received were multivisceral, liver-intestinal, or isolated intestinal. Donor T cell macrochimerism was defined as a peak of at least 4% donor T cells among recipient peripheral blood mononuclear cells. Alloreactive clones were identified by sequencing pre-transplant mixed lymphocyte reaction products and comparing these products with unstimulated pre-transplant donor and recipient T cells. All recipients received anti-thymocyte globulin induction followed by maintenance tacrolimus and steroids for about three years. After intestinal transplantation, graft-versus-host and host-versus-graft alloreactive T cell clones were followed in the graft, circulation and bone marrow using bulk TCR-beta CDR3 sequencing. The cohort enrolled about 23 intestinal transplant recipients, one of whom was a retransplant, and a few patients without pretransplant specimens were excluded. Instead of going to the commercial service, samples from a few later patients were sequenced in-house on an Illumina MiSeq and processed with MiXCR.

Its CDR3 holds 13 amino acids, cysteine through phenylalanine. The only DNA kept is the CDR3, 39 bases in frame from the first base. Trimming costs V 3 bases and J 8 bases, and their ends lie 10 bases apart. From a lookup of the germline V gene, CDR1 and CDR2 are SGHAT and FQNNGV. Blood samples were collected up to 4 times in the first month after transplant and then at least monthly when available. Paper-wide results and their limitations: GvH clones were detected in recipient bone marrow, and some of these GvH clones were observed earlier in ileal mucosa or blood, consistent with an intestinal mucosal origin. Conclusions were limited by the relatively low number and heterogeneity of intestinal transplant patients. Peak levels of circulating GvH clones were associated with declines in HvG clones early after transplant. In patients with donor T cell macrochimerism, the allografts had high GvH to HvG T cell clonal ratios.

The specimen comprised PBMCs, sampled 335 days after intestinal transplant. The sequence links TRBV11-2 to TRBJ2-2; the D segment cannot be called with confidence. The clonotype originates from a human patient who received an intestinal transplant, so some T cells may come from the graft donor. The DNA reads TGTGCCAGCAGCTTCGGAGTTGGAGGGGAGCTGTTTTTT. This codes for CASSFGVGGELFF.